This TCR beta chain was recorded in a study of blood T cell repertoires in COVID-19. In the study overall: PBMCs, B-cell-depleted T cells, or T cells were the source of the cDNA or gDNA that made up the material.

Profiling relied on immunoSEQ multiplex PCR, and the TCRdb table lists in-frame clones only, not all of them. The sample shows some 250,000 clones, 88% of them seen only once. The TCR sequence derives from a woman in her thirties or forties who had recovered from COVID-19. Specimen: peripheral blood.

DNA for the CDR3: TGTGCCAGCAGCTTTCCACAGGGGGGAGGCAATCAGCCCCAGCATTTT. Its protein product is CASSFPQGGGNQPQHF. The chain combines TRBV7-2 with TRBJ1-5; 8 positions match TRBD1. With 3 bases clipped from V and 2 bases from J, the junction kept 6 bases outside the gene matches. In germline, CDR1 is SGHTA, CDR2 FQGNSA. The CDR3 extends over 16 amino acids. The whole variable domain, remainder taken from reference TRBV7-2 and TRBJ1-5, is GAGVSQSPSNKVTEKGKDVELRCDPISGHTALYWYRQSLGQGLEFLIYFQGNSAPDKSGLPSDRFSAERTGGSVSTLTIQRTQQEDSAVYLCASSFPQGGGNQPQHFGDGTRLSIL.